This T cell receptor (beta chain) is from a study of control samples from healthy donors and cancer patients. The CDR3 contains 16 residues. Trimming took 5 bases from V and 6 from J, leaving 23 bases between them. The germline CDR1 and CDR2 sequences are SQVTM and ANQGSEA. Clones were read by immunoSEQ multiplex PCR, and TCRdb kept only the in-frame ones, dropping some. This table has around 30,000 clones, 86% appearing once. This chain joins TRBV29-1 and TRBJ2-1; D is perhaps TRBD2 (6 bases). The TCR originated in a woman in her thirties or forties with lung cancer. Material for sequencing was PBMCs. In DNA, the CDR3 is TGCAGCGTTTTTCTTCTATCGGGGGAAGCCTCCAATGAGCAGTTCTTC. It yields the protein CSVFLLSGEASNEQFF.